Listed here are 23 T cell receptor beta chains from one sample, sequenced in a study of cytomegalovirus exposure and HLA in healthy donors. The PCR made use of 60 Vbeta and 13 Jbeta primers. Here immunoSEQ multiplex PCR was the method, and the copy in TCRdb shows in-frame clones only, minus some. The table shows about 180,000 clones, with about four fifths occurring only once. Sequenced: PBMCs. The receptors stem from a girl aged 5 to 17 in good health and CMV-seropositive.

CDR3 bases: TGTGCCAGCAGCGACCCTACCAGGGGATACTATGGCTACACCTTC. Protein product: CASSDPTRGYYGYTF. The rearrangement links TRBV5-5 to TRBJ1-2, with D possibly matching TRBD1 (6 bases). This CDR3 has 15 amino acids. CDR1 and CDR2 (germline): SGHKS, YYEKEE (reference sequence). V was pared by 4 bases and J by 3 bases, with 16 bases between.

This rearrangement joins TRBV2 to TRBJ2-5, with D maybe TRBD2 (5 bases). CDR3 length equals 15 residues. V dropped 7 bases and J dropped 4 bases, with 19 bases sitting between them. From germline, CDR1 is SNHLY and CDR2 FYNNEI. The CDR3: CASTLRVGGGETQYF. CDR3 DNA: TGTGCCAGCACCCTCCGGGTCGGCGGAGGAGAGACCCAGTACTTC.

The chain combines TRBV15 with TRBJ1-1; tentative D call: TRBD1 (6 bases). Between the trimmed V and J ends, which lost 0 bases and 1 base, there was a span of 12 bases. The germline V gene has CDR1 LNHNV and CDR2 YYDKDF (reference sequence). The CDR3 has 16 residues. This CDR3 reads CATSRDGQGRNTEAFF. CDR3 in DNA: TGTGCCACCAGCAGAGATGGGCAGGGGCGGAACACTGAAGCTTTCTTT.

The gene calls are TRBV10-3 and TRBJ1-1, with TRBD1 matching over 7 bases. CDR3 size: 16 residues. Per the germline V gene, CDR1 is ENHRY and CDR2 is SYGVKD. V trimming: 3 bases; J trimming: 0 bases; junction bases outside the gene matches: 7. CDR3 coding DNA: TGTGCCATCAGTGACGCCAGGGGGAGGATGAACACTGAAGCTTTCTTT. It specifies CAISDARGRMNTEAFF.

A single count supports this clone. The J gene is TRBJ2-1, the V gene TRBV4-1; D is possibly TRBD1 (5 bases). This CDR3 region has 15 residues. With 1 base removed from V and 3 bases from J, the gap between germline ends came to 10 bases. Germline loops: CDR1 MGHRA, CDR2 YSYEKL. The DNA for the CDR3 is TGCGCCAGCAGCCAAGTGTGGACACGCTACAATGAGCAGTTCTTC. Amino acids: CASSQVWTRYNEQFF.

Only a few counts were recorded for this clone. The rearrangement links TRBV6-1 to TRBJ2-7, with D unclear. Germline V CDR1 and CDR2: MNHNS, SASEGT. V lost 3 bases and J 0 bases, leaving 12 bases between the germline ends. This CDR3 has 15 residues. The chain's CDR3 is CASSERVWSSYEQYF. CDR3 nucleotides: TGTGCCAGCAGTGAGCGTGTATGGAGCTCCTACGAGCAGTACTTC.

The CDR3 nucleotides read TGCAGTGCAACAGGGGGCGGCGGCTACACCTTC. Protein sequence: CSATGGGGYTF. V is TRBV20-1 and J is TRBJ1-2; TRBD1 aligns across 9 bases. There are 11 residues in the CDR3. J gave up 8 bases and V 6 bases, and 4 bases lay outside the gene matches. Germline CDR1 reads DFQATT; CDR2 reads SNEGSKA (reference sequence).

This chain links TRBV7-8 with TRBJ1-2; D not resolved. CDR1 SGHVS and CDR2 FQNEAQ come from the germline V gene. V gave up 5 bases and J gave up 6 bases, with 13 bases separating them. The CDR3 consists of 13 residues. Written as DNA, the CDR3 is TGTGCCAGCAGCCCCGGGATGTCAGATGGCTACACCTTC. Protein product: CASSPGMSDGYTF.

This clone was seen only once. The chain is built from TRBV5-5 and TRBJ2-1, with D perhaps TRBD1 (5 bases). V lost 2 bases to trimming and J lost 0 bases, with 9 bases between them. The CDR3 contains 15 residues. Germline V gene sequence: CDR1 SGHKS, CDR2 YYEKEE (reference sequence). CDR3 amino acids: CASSFDSSSYNEQFF. CDR3 bases: TGTGCCAGCAGCTTCGACAGCAGCTCCTACAATGAGCAGTTCTTC. The whole variable domain, filled in from reference TRBV5-5 and TRBJ2-1, reads DAGVTQSPTHLIKTRGQQVTLRCSPISGHKSVSWYQQVLGQGPQFIFQYYEKEERGRGNFPDRFSARQFPNYSSELNVNALLLGDSALYLCASSFDSSSYNEQFFGPGTRLTVL.

The DNA for the CDR3 is TGTGCCAGTAGTGTCGCCAGAAGGGGCACTGAAGCTTTCTTT. Translating gives CASSVARRGTEAFF. The chain joins TRBV19 to TRBJ1-1, with D tentatively TRBD1 (5 bases). The ends were cut back, 5 bases at V and 4 bases at J, with 14 bases in the middle. Germline loops: CDR1 LNHDA, CDR2 SQIVND (reference sequence). This CDR3 spans 14 amino acids.

There are a few counts of this clone. The rearrangement links TRBV19 to TRBJ1-1, with D uncertain. The V and J ends lost 2 bases and 0 bases respectively, with 13 bases between them. The CDR3 length is 16 residues. CDR1 is LNHDA, CDR2 SQIVND, per germline (reference sequence). In DNA, the CDR3 is TGTGCCAGTAGTATAAGCGGTTTAAGGGTGAACACTGAAGCTTTCTTT. This translates into CASSISGLRVNTEAFF.

This rearrangement joins TRBV5-4 to TRBJ1-1; D might be TRBD1 (5 bases). Trimming took off 4 bases at V and 7 bases at J, with 20 bases between the two ends. This CDR3 is built from 15 residues. The V gene's germline CDR1 is SGHNT and CDR2 YYREEE (reference sequence). Written as DNA, the CDR3 is TGTGCCAGCAGCCTGAAGGGGCGGGACCCCGTTGAAGCTTTCTTT. Its translation is CASSLKGRDPVEAFF.

This clone was counted a few times. V and J are TRBV2 and TRBJ1-1; TRBD1 aligns across 7 bases. After removal of 7 bases from V and 1 base from J, the junction contained 3 bases not matched to a gene. Germline loops: CDR1 SNHLY, CDR2 FYNNEI. This CDR3 spans 13 amino acids. Written as DNA, the CDR3 is TGTGCCAGCAAAGGACAGGCGAACACTGAAGCTTTCTTT. Translating it yields CASKGQANTEAFF.

The chain couples TRBV7-9 to TRBJ1-1, with D maybe TRBD1 (6 bases). The CDR3 has 14 residues. The germline CDR1 and CDR2 sequences are SEHNR and FQNEAQ (reference sequence). V lost 4 bases, J lost 2 bases, and 11 bases lay in between. The CDR3 protein is CASSSTTGNTEAFF. CDR3 in DNA: TGTGCCAGCAGCTCGACGACAGGAAACACTGAAGCTTTCTTT. Complete variable domain (other parts from reference TRBV7-9 and TRBJ1-1): DTGVSQNPRHKITKRGQNVTFRCDPISEHNRLYWYRQTLGQGPEFLTYFQNEAQLEKSRLLSDRFSAERPKGSFSTLEIQRTEQGDSAMYLCASSSTTGNTEAFFGQGTRLTVV.

This clone showed up just once. J is TRBJ1-1 and V is TRBV13; no firm D call. The CDR3 contains 14 residues. Trimming pared 5 bases from V and 0 bases from J, leaving 10 bases between. Germline CDR1 PRHDT, CDR2 FYEKMQ (reference sequence). Here the CDR3 DNA reads TGTGCCAGCAGCGCCCTAGCCTTGAACACTGAAGCTTTCTTT. This translates into CASSALALNTEAFF.

The chain is built from TRBV2 and TRBJ2-5; 8 bases are a match to TRBD2. The V segment lost 11 bases and the J segment 5 bases; nucleotides outside the gene matches: 7. The germline gives CDR1 SNHLY, CDR2 FYNNEI. The CDR3 spans 12 residues. The CDR3 nucleotides read TGTGCCGGCGGGGGGCGAAGTGAGACCCAGTACTTC. Its translation is CAGGGRSETQYF.

This clone was seen a handful of times. The chain has TRBV9 and TRBJ2-1, with 10 bases fitting TRBD1. The CDR3 runs 16 residues. With 3 bases clipped from V and 6 bases from J, the junction kept 9 bases outside the gene matches. CDR1 is SGDLS, CDR2 YYNGEE, per germline. The CDR3 DNA sequence: TGTGCCAGCAGCGCCCCCGGGACAGGGGTCGGCAATGAGCAGTTCTTC. This sequence encodes CASSAPGTGVGNEQFF.

The chain carries TRBV19 and TRBJ2-4; TRBD1 aligns across 10 bases. V gave up 1 base and J gave up 6 bases; unmatched junction bases: 0. Germline CDR1 LNHDA, CDR2 SQIVND (reference sequence). This CDR3 is built from 14 residues. The CDR3 DNA follows: TGTGCCAGTAGTATAGGACAGGGGGCAAACATTCAGTACTTC. Amino acid sequence: CASSIGQGANIQYF.

The chain uses TRBV4-1 and TRBJ2-7, with TRBD1 matching 7 bases. Germline CDR1 MGHRA, CDR2 YSYEKL. CDR3 length: 17 residues. Unmatched junction bases numbered 12, after V lost 4 bases and J lost 0 bases. For the CDR3, the DNA is TGCGCCAGCAGCCCCGTAAGGACAGGCATCGTCTCCTACGAGCAGTACTTC. Encoded protein: CASSPVRTGIVSYEQYF.

The J gene is TRBJ2-1, the V gene TRBV5-1, with D possibly matching TRBD1 (8 bases). The CDR3 consists of 14 residues. The ends were cut back, 2 bases at V and 7 bases at J, with 13 bases in the middle. In germline, CDR1 is SGHRS, CDR2 YFSETQ. The CDR3 sequence: CASSLAGTGNEQFF. The CDR3 DNA sequence: TGCGCCAGCAGCTTAGCGGGGACAGGAAATGAGCAGTTCTTC. The whole variable domain, filled in from reference TRBV5-1 and TRBJ2-1, reads KAGVTQTPRYLIKTRGQQVTLSCSPISGHRSVSWYQQTPGQGLQFLFEYFSETQRNKGNFPGRFSGRQFSNSRSEMNVSTLELGDSALYLCASSLAGTGNEQFFGPGTRLTVL.

The chain is built from TRBV27 and TRBJ2-7; 8 nucleotides align to TRBD1. V trimming: 5 bases; J trimming: 7 bases; junction bases outside the gene matches: 7. Germline V gives CDR1 MNHEY, CDR2 SMNVEV (reference sequence). There are 13 residues in the CDR3. The chain's CDR3 is CASSPQGAREQYF. For the CDR3, the DNA is TGTGCCAGCAGTCCCCAGGGGGCTCGGGAGCAGTACTTC.

V is TRBV29-1 and J is TRBJ2-1; the D gene is possibly TRBD1 (6 bases). Trimming removed 8 bases from V and 3 bases from J, with 20 bases in between. Germline CDR1 and CDR2: SQVTM and ANQGSEA. This CDR3 spans 15 amino acids. CDR3 loop: CSCDREGVGYNEQFF. CDR3 DNA: TGCAGCTGTGACCGAGAGGGGGTGGGCTACAATGAGCAGTTCTTC.

The V and J genes are TRBV7-9 and TRBJ1-1; D perhaps matches TRBD1 (6 bases). The CDR3 runs 14 residues. The V and J ends lost 7 bases and 1 base respectively, with 13 bases between them. The germline V gene has CDR1 SEHNR and CDR2 FQNEAQ (reference sequence). Here the CDR3 reads CASKGDKTNTEAFF. The CDR3 DNA sequence: TGTGCCAGCAAGGGGGACAAGACGAACACTGAAGCTTTCTTT.